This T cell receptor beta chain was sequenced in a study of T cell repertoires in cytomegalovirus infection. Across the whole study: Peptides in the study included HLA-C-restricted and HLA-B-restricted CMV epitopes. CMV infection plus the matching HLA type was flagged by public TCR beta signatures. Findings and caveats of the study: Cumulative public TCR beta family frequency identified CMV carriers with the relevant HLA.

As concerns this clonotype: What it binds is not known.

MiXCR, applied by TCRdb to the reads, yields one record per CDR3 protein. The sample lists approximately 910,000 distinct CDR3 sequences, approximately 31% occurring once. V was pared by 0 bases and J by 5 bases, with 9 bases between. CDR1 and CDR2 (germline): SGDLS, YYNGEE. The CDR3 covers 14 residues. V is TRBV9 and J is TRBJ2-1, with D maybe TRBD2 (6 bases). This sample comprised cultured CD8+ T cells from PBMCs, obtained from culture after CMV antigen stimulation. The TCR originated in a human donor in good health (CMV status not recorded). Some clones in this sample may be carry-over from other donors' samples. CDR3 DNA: TGTGCCAGCAGCGTAGTGGAGGGCAACAATGAGCAGTTCTTC. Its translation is CASSVVEGNNEQFF.